The 7 T cell receptor beta chains given below trace back to one sample, sequenced in a study of blood T cell repertoires in COVID-19. Repertoires were generated with immunoSEQ multiplex PCR, while TCRdb's copy carries only in-frame clones and drops some. The data hold tens of thousands of clones, with roughly 80% observed a single time. Sequenced sample: peripheral blood. All receptors come from a woman aged 80 or over with acute or convalescent COVID-19.

The rearrangement uses TRBV6-5 and TRBJ2-3; TRBD2 agrees at 13 bases. V trimming: 1 base; J trimming: 4 bases; junction bases outside the gene matches: 2. This CDR3 has 16 residues. Germline V lookup: CDR1 MNHEY, CDR2 SVGAGI. DNA for the CDR3: TGTGCCAGCAGTTACTTGACTAGCGGGAGGTCAGATACGCAGTATTTT. Amino acid sequence: CASSYLTSGRSDTQYF.

This chain joins TRBV27 and TRBJ2-3; TRBD1 matches 8 bases. The CDR3 consists of 16 residues. J lost 1 base, V lost 3 bases, and 6 bases had no gene match. CDR1 is MNHEY and CDR2 is SMNVEV in the germline V gene (reference sequence). The CDR3 loop is CASSFDRGTGTDTQYF. The CDR3 DNA reads TGTGCCAGCAGTTTCGACAGGGGAACGGGCACAGATACGCAGTATTTT.

This clone was recorded a few times. The genes are TRBV19 and TRBJ1-5; 11 bases map to TRBD1. Germline trimming cut 2 bases from V and 6 bases from J; bases unmatched to any gene: 12. The CDR3 spans 18 residues. CDR1 LNHDA and CDR2 SQIVND come from the germline V gene (reference sequence). CDR3 loop: CASSIPFPRTGGRQPQHF. CDR3 sequence (DNA): TGTGCCAGTAGTATACCCTTCCCGCGGACAGGGGGCCGTCAGCCCCAGCATTTT.

V gene TRBV6-5 combines with J gene TRBJ1-5, with TRBD1 as a possible D gene (6 bases). Per the germline V gene, CDR1 is MNHEY and CDR2 is SVGAGI. This CDR3 is 15 amino acids long. Trimming pared 5 bases from V and 1 base from J, leaving 12 bases between. The CDR3 DNA sequence: TGTGCCAGCAGTCAACAGGGATTCAGCAATCAGCCCCAGCATTTT. It specifies CASSQQGFSNQPQHF.

A few counts support this clone. V and J are TRBV18 and TRBJ1-2; a possible D gene is TRBD1 (6 bases). The germline CDR1 and CDR2 sequences are KGHSH and LQKENI. V was cut by 6 bases and J by 0 bases, with 11 bases left in between. The CDR3 loop spans 14 amino acids. CDR3 nucleotides: TGTGCCAGCTCCCGGGACACAGCTAACTATGGCTACACCTTC. Translation: CASSRDTANYGYTF.

CDR3 DNA sequence: TGCAGCGTAGGGGGACAGAACACTGAAGCTTTCTTT. It codes for CSVGGQNTEAFF. This chain links TRBV29-1 with TRBJ1-1, with a possible D match to TRBD1 (6 bases). V lost 6 bases to trimming and J lost 1 base, with 9 bases between them. The CDR3 has 12 residues. The germline CDR1 and CDR2 sequences are SQVTM and ANQGSEA.

The V gene is TRBV5-1, the J gene TRBJ2-7, with 8 nucleotides matching TRBD2. The CDR3 spans 15 residues. J lost 7 bases, V lost 4 bases, and 13 bases had no gene match. CDR1 SGHRS and CDR2 YFSETQ come from the germline V gene. The CDR3 DNA sequence: TGCGCCAGCAGCCCCCAGGGGACGGGAGGGGAAGAGCAGTACTTC. Translated: CASSPQGTGGEEQYF.